The 5 T cell receptor beta chains in this list originate from one sample, sequenced in a study of blood T cells in healthy people across ages. Then a second PCR, running roughly 7 to 11 cycles, was carried out with a sample-barcoded 5' primer and a J-beta primer mix. TCRdb ran MiXCR on the 5' RACE reads and lists one entry per CDR3 protein. The sample has about 780,000 distinct CDR3 sequences, around 68% seen once. The sample comprised blood. The receptor set was obtained from a man between 25 and 39 years old in good health.

This clonotype was counted a few times. The CDR3 DNA is TGTGCCATCAGGGGAGGCCTTTGGTTGGCGGATACGCAGTATTTT. It is translated as CAIRGGLWLADTQYF. This chain links TRBV10-3 with TRBJ2-3, with a possible D match to TRBD2 (6 bases). The V gene lost 6 bases and the J gene lost 6 bases, with 19 bases spanning the gap. Germline-derived CDR1 and CDR2 are ENHRY and SYGVKD. This CDR3 contains 15 residues.

This clonotype was recorded at least ten times. The V call is TRBV12-3 or TRBV12-4, the J call TRBJ2-2, with D maybe TRBD1 (6 bases). The CDR3 loop spans 15 amino acids. The V end was cut by 3 bases, the J end by 6 bases, with 14 bases between. CDR3 bases: TGTGCCAGCAGTTTGGTCCAGGGGTGGTCCGGGGAGCTGTTTTTT. This encodes CASSLVQGWSGELFF.

V usage is TRBV3-1 and J usage is TRBJ2-7, with D uncertain. V was shortened by 0 bases and J by 3 bases, with 9 bases between the two germline ends. Per the germline V gene, CDR1 is LGHDT and CDR2 is YNNKEL (reference sequence). The CDR3 spans 14 residues. This CDR3 is CASSQDGQIYEQYF. DNA of the CDR3: TGTGCCAGCAGCCAAGATGGGCAAATCTACGAGCAGTACTTC.

The J gene is TRBJ2-1, the V gene TRBV21-1. TRBV21-1 is flagged as a pseudogene. This CDR3 region has 14 residues. DNA of the CDR3: TGTGCCAGCAGCAAGGACCACTCCTACAATGAGCAGTTCTTC. Its protein is CASSKDHSYNEQFF.

This clonotype was detected ten times or more. V and J are TRBV4-2 and TRBJ2-3; 11 bases map to TRBD2. After removal of 0 bases from V and 2 bases from J, the junction contained 7 bases not matched to a gene. This CDR3 spans 18 amino acids. Germline values: CDR1 LGHNA, CDR2 YNFKEQ. This chain's CDR3 is CASSQEIRLAGYTDTQYF. The CDR3 DNA follows: TGTGCCAGCAGCCAAGAAATCCGACTAGCGGGATACACAGATACGCAGTATTTT.